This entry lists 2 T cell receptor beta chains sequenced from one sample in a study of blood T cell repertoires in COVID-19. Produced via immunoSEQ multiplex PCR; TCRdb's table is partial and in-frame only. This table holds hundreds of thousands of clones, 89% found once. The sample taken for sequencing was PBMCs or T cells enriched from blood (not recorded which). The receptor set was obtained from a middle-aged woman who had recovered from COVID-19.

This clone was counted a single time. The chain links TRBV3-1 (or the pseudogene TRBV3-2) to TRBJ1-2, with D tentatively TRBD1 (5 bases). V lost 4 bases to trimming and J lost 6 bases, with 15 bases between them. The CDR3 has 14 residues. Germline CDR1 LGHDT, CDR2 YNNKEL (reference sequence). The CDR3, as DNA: TGTGCCAGCAGCCCAAGCGGGGGGATCCATGGCTACACCTTC. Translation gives CASSPSGGIHGYTF.

The CDR3 sequence: CASTPGLAGAYEQYF. CDR3 in DNA: TGTGCCAGCACCCCGGGACTAGCGGGGGCTTACGAGCAGTACTTC. The V call is TRBV28, the J call TRBJ2-7; 14 bases agree with TRBD2. Germline V gene data show CDR1 as MDHEN and CDR2 as SYDVKM. The CDR3 spans 15 residues. With 7 bases clipped from V and 4 bases from J, the junction kept 6 bases outside the gene matches.